This T cell receptor beta chain was recorded in a study of cytomegalovirus exposure and HLA in healthy donors. Vbeta (60) and Jbeta (13) primers were used in the PCR. As processed by the authors: A later analysis tallied roughly 77 million unique TCR beta chains, approximately 11 million of them shared. Sequencing was performed with immunoSEQ multiplex PCR; in TCRdb, only in-frame clones are kept and a portion is missing. The V and J calls and the clone size are those of that table, but D and trimming were determined from the DNA. The table lists 80,000 to 100,000 clones, approximately 80% of them singletons, with less than 3.5% in the top ten. Turning to this clone: The target antigen is unknown.

Study-level points and caveats: HLA-A and HLA-B allele assignments for most subjects were reportedly predicted accurately using TCR beta sequences. Associated with cytomegalovirus, according to the listing, were 150 to 200 TCR beta chains.

Germline-derived CDR1 and CDR2 are MDHEN and SYDVKM. The CDR3 runs 15 residues. Trimming at V came to 5 bases and at J to 4 bases, leaving 9 bases not matched to a gene. V usage is TRBV28 and J usage is TRBJ1-2; 8 nucleotides agree with TRBD1. The receptor comes from a male donor in good health and CMV-seropositive. Sequenced: PBMCs. In nucleotides, the CDR3 is TGTGCCAGCAGTCCGACAGGGGCAGGGGGCTATGGCTACACCTTC. It yields the protein CASSPTGAGGYGYTF.